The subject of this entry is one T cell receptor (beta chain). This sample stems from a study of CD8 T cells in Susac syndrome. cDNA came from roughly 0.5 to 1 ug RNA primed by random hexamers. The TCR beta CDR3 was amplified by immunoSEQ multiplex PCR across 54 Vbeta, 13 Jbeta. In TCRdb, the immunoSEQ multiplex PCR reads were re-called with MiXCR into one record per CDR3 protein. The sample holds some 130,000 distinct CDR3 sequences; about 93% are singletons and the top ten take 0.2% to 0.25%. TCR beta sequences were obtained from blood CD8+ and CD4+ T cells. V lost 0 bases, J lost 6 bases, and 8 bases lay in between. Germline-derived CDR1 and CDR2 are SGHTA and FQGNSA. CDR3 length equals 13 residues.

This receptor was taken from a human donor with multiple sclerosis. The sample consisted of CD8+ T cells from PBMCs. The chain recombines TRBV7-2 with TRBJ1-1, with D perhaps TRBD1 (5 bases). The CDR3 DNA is TGTGCCAGCAGCTTAGCTGGGGGATCTGAAGCTTTCTTT. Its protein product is CASSLAGGSEAFF.